These 17 T cell receptor beta chains share one sample of origin, sequenced in a study of tumor and adjacent non-tumor tissue in lung cancer. The template was RNA from unsorted bulk tissue. The library came from three nested PCR rounds adapted from ARM-PCR protocols. One entry per CDR3 protein results from TCRdb running MiXCR on the multiplex PCR reads. The table includes more than 85,000 distinct CDR3 sequences, 84% detected once. Sequencing was performed on lung tumor tissue. These receptors were taken from a man between 70 and 80 years old with non-small cell lung cancer.

This clonotype has a count of ten or more. The chain uses TRBV12-3 or TRBV12-4 and TRBJ2-7; TRBD1 is a possible D gene (6 bases). The CDR3 totals 14 residues. V dropped 6 bases and J dropped 2 bases, with 14 bases sitting between them. The CDR3 reads CASRPGDLAYEQYF. CDR3 DNA sequence: TGTGCCAGCAGACCAGGGGACCTAGCCTACGAGCAGTACTTC.

Details on this clonotype: In this CDR3 the conserved last residue, phenylalanine or tryptophan, is missing, so a read error is likely. No DNA is shown, since the ends of the CDR3 on it are uncertain; the CDR3 is the one TCRdb lists. The chain uses TRBV6-5 and TRBJ2-5. Both ends counted, the CDR3 spans 14 residues. The germline gives CDR1 MNHEY, CDR2 SVGAGI. CDR3 loop: CGSSRSAVGETQNI.

A word on this clonotype: The junction and the germline gene differ at one end; a read error may be behind it. The chain couples TRBV6-1 to TRBJ2-1; 11 bases line up with TRBD2. The CDR3 sequence is 15 residues long. Germline CDR1 reads MNHNS; CDR2 reads SASEGT. This chain's CDR3 is CASTWTSGLNNEQIF. CDR3 sequence (DNA): TGTGCTAGCACTTGGACTAGCGGGCTTAACAATGAGCAGATCTTC.

On this clonotype: It is likely a read error, because the conserved phenylalanine at the end of the CDR3 is missing. J is TRBJ1-2 and V is TRBV6-5; 7 nucleotides align to TRBD1. Germline lookup yields CDR1 MNHEY and CDR2 SVGAGI. The CDR3 loop spans 15 amino acids. The CDR3: CASSYSGQGVYSYTL. The DNA for the CDR3 is TGTGCCAGCAGTTACTCGGGCCAGGGGGTCTATAGCTACACCTTA.

This clonotype has a single count. An end of the junction does not agree with germline; a read error may underlie this. The chain employs TRBV12-5 and TRBJ1-4, with TRBD1 matching over 9 bases. Germline CDR1 LGHNT, CDR2 FRNRAP. This CDR3 region has 17 residues. The CDR3 loop is CANGFTTGGAYDVKLFF. As DNA, the CDR3 is TGTGCTAATGGTTTCACCACAGGGGGCGCCTATGATGTAAAACTGTTTTTT.

The rearrangement uses TRBV4-2 and TRBJ2-7, with D perhaps matching TRBD1 or TRBD2 (5 bases each). Germline CDR1 and CDR2: LGHNA and YNFKEQ. This CDR3 comprises 16 residues. Trimming took 10 bases from V and 7 from J, leaving 29 bases between them. The CDR3 is CATSHTTGPRTGEQYF. The CDR3 DNA reads TGTGCCACTAGCCATACGACGGGACCGAGAACTGGTGAGCAGTACTTC.

This clonotype was picked up a small number of times. A read error is possible here, since a much larger clone lies one base away. The chain carries TRBV28 and TRBJ2-7, with 11 bases aligning to TRBD2. This CDR3 contains 15 residues. Germline assignment: CDR1 MDHEN and CDR2 SYDVKM. J gave up 6 bases and V 5 bases, and 9 bases lay outside the gene matches. The CDR3 loop reads CASSLIAGGPGEQYF. CDR3 bases: TGTGCCAGCAGTCTAATAGCGGGAGGGCCGGGCGAGCAGTACTTC.

This clonotype has only a few counts. The CDR3 sequence: CASSQDGSDRGQYTEAFF. The CDR3 DNA reads as TGCGCCAGCAGCCAAGACGGTTCTGACAGGGGGCAATACACTGAAGCTTTCTTT. This chain uses TRBV4-1 with TRBJ1-1; 10 bases are a match to TRBD1. The ends lost 0 bases at V and 3 bases at J; junction bases unmatched: 10. CDR3 length: 18 residues. Germline CDR1 MGHRA, CDR2 YSYEKL.

Concerning this clonotype itself: No conserved phenylalanine or tryptophan ends this CDR3, so it is likely a read error. The J gene is TRBJ2-2, the V gene TRBV5-5; D ambiguous. This CDR3 comprises 15 residues. The germline gives CDR1 SGHKS, CDR2 YYEKEE (reference sequence). V lost 4 bases, J lost 4 bases, and 14 bases lay in between. DNA for the CDR3: TGTGCCAGCAGCCTGGATCCACGAGTCACCGGGGAGCTGTTTATT. It translates to CASSLDPRVTGELFI.

Worth noting for this clonotype: An end of the junction differs from the germline gene, which may be a read error. CDR3 sequence (DNA): TGTGCCAGGAGTCCTACGACACATTACAAAGAGCAGTCCTTC. Translating gives CARSPTTHYKEQSF. The chain recombines TRBV6-2 or TRBV6-3 with TRBJ2-1; unclear D gene. CDR3 size: 14 residues. The V gene's germline CDR1 is MNHEY and CDR2 SVGEGT.

Of note for this clonotype: The junction departs from the called germline gene at one end, perhaps through a read error. The rearrangement uses TRBV29-1 and TRBJ2-1, with a weak D call TRBD2 (7 bases). Germline V gives CDR1 SQVTM, CDR2 ANQGSEA. The CDR3 is 14 residues long. The CDR3 here is CSVVGGGTNNVQFF. Here the CDR3 DNA reads TGCAGCGTTGTGGGGGGGGGCACAAACAATGTGCAGTTCTTC.

V usage is TRBV7-8 and J usage is TRBJ1-5; no definite D call. The J call may be incorrect, as the DNA end agrees better with TRBJ2-3. Per the germline V gene, CDR1 is SGHVS and CDR2 is FQNEAQ. CDR3 size: 17 residues. In DNA form, the CDR3 reads TGTGCCAGCAGCTTGGGGTTCGGGCAGGTTCTGAATCAGCCCCAGTATTTT. Translation: CASSLGFGQVLNQPQYF.

Comment on this clonotype: Germline and junction disagree at one end, which may indicate a read error. The gene calls are TRBV6-2 or TRBV6-3 and TRBJ1-1; D perhaps matches TRBD1 (5 bases). CDR1 is MNHEY and CDR2 is SVGEGT in the germline V gene. The CDR3 extends over 16 amino acids. The CDR3 region is CVSSSATDIRGTGAFF. The DNA for the CDR3 is TGTGTCAGCAGTTCGGCGACAGACATAAGGGGAACTGGAGCTTTCTTT.

The chain couples TRBV4-1 to TRBJ2-7, with 10 bases identical to TRBD1. CDR1 and CDR2 (germline): MGHRA, YSYEKL. V shed 6 bases and J 7 bases; nucleotides not matched to a gene: 9. This CDR3 spans 14 amino acids. The CDR3 sequence: CASSHRQGAEEQYF. The CDR3 DNA reads as TGCGCCAGCAGTCATAGACAGGGGGCTGAAGAGCAGTACTTC.

Worth noting for this clonotype: Germline and junction disagree at one end, which may indicate a read error. The chain recombines TRBV11-2 with TRBJ2-2; D perhaps matches TRBD2 (5 bases). Germline V gene sequence: CDR1 SGHAT, CDR2 FQNNGV. The CDR3 extends over 14 amino acids. The CDR3 DNA reads TGTGCCAGCAGCCTGGATAGTAAGTCCGGGGAGCTGTATTTT. Its protein product is CASSLDSKSGELYF.

Comment on this clonotype: One end of the junction is discordant with germline, which a read error may explain. The V gene is TRBV12-3 or TRBV12-4, the J gene TRBJ2-3, with D hard to call. The CDR3 loop spans 13 amino acids. CDR3 sequence reads: CVSSSVNTNTQYF. The CDR3 region has the DNA TGTGTCAGCAGTTCGGTAAACACAAATACGCAGTATTTT.

A word on this clonotype: The CDR3 ends on some other residue instead of the conserved phenylalanine or tryptophan, so this is likely a read error. V is TRBV10-2 and J is TRBJ2-1, with D possibly TRBD2 on 5 matching bases. This CDR3 is 14 amino acids long. The germline V gene has CDR1 WSHSY and CDR2 SAAADI. CDR3 sequence reads: CVSSEPPLVHEQFL. CDR3 nucleotides: TGCGTCAGCAGTGAGCCTCCACTAGTACATGAGCAGTTCCTC.